A selection of T cell receptor beta chains follows, all from one sample in a study of blood T cells in healthy people across ages. Each CDR3 protein is one row after TCRdb ran MiXCR on the 5' RACE reads. The sample includes 1.5 million to 2 million distinct CDR3 sequences, over 25% seen only once; the top ten take 6.5% to 8.5%. Sequenced: blood. The receptors were sampled from a woman aged 25 to 39 in good health. The conserved cysteine and the conserved F or W are not part of the CDR3 here. The order of the fields is V gene, clone size, CDR3 protein. Clone size is stated in some rows and not others, as once, few, many or a class when expanded.

V: TRBV25-1
size: few
CDR3: ASAPRLSGELF

V: TRBV5-6
size: once
CDR3: ASSLRTEMNTEAF

V: TRBV5-1
size: few
CDR3: ASRQQLAGVDTQY

V: TRBV29-1
size: NA
CDR3: SARTGSGTEAF

V: TRBV5-5
size: few
CDR3: ASSQTPLRAIY

V: TRBV6-5
size: many
CDR3: ASSYSTRTSGANVLT

V: TRBV20-1
size: few
CDR3: SAQGQGVNEQF

V: TRBV12-5
size: many
CDR3: ASGFVSGLYGYT

V: TRBV12-3/TRBV12-4
size: NA
CDR3: ASSLASGALHAQF

V: TRBV29-1
size: NA
CDR3: SGRAGVDSPLH

V: TRBV2
size: NA
CDR3: ASGRLGSSTDTQY

V: TRBV10-3
size: NA
CDR3: AISRNHFTDKTDTQY

V: TRBV5-1
size: few
CDR3: ASSLSTRGNTEAF

V: TRBV20-1
size: many
CDR3: SARDPGVSYNEQF

V: TRBV29-1
size: many
CDR3: SGYREGGKLF

V: TRBV5-5
size: few
CDR3: ASSLGLSYKGYEQY

V: TRBV7-9
size: many
CDR3: ASSLFRKETQY

V: TRBV5-1
size: many
CDR3: ASSSGTVEQY

V: TRBV29-1
size: NA
CDR3: SVEHPGQGYNEQF

V: TRBV4-3
size: few
CDR3: ASSLNAGTGKENT

V: TRBV7-2
size: NA
CDR3: ASSLAPQPLYSNQPQH

V: TRBV30
size: few
CDR3: AWSVYTTDTQY

V: TRBV7-8
size: few
CDR3: ASSLASTGGYYEQY

V: TRBV5-5
size: few
CDR3: ASSPSRGGGGAGELF

V: TRBV6-5
size: NA
CDR3: ASSYSRRSDEQF

V: TRBV7-2
size: NA
CDR3: ASSLATQVNGYT

V: TRBV7-2
size: many
CDR3: ASSPTAGKETQY

V: TRBV5-6
size: few
CDR3: ASSLAVKGVNEQF

V: TRBV18
size: NA
CDR3: ASSPPAGLVETQY

V: TRBV6-5
size: few
CDR3: ASSAWVTGKETQY

V: TRBV5-1
size: many
CDR3: ASTWMSGANVLT

V: TRBV24-1
size: few
CDR3: ATSDPGRDTQY

V: TRBV6-1
size: NA
CDR3: ASSRTRSGGQETQY

V: TRBV11-2
size: NA
CDR3: ASSLAAAPNYGYT

V: TRBV5-4
size: few
CDR3: ASSLVATGSSGANVLT

V: TRBV12-3/TRBV12-4
size: NA
CDR3: ASSPEGWGPHEQY

V: TRBV15
size: few
CDR3: ATSRDRARVTQY

V: TRBV20-1
size: few
CDR3: SARAPGRLSSPLH

V: TRBV7-6
size: NA
CDR3: ASSKKLTSGGADTQY

V: TRBV29-1
size: NA
CDR3: SARTGTSYGYT

V: TRBV27
size: NA
CDR3: TNSLGRRYRGWFRDEQY

V: TRBV10-3
size: many
CDR3: AITGAGTDTQY

V: TRBV6-1
size: NA
CDR3: ASRCQFVGELF

V: TRBV6-1
size: few
CDR3: ASSEHTGSGANVLT

V: TRBV29-1
size: few
CDR3: SVEDSGRPYNEQF

V: TRBV3-1
size: NA
CDR3: ASSQGFSGGYT

V: TRBV12-3/TRBV12-4
size: NA
CDR3: ASSFWERASETQY

V: TRBV9
size: few
CDR3: ASGGAGEADTQY

V: TRBV6-5
size: NA
CDR3: ASSELASYNEQF

V: TRBV20-1
size: many
CDR3: SVNGGKETQY

V: TRBV6-5
size: many
CDR3: ASSYSGRGYT

V: TRBV29-1
size: NA
CDR3: SVEEGGTDTQY

V: TRBV20-1
size: NA
CDR3: SAGGLAFSTDTQY

V: TRBV6-5
size: NA
CDR3: ASRDGTGSRGYT

V: TRBV9
size: few
CDR3: ASSVGGGDSNQPQH

V: TRBV4-3
size: NA
CDR3: ASSQGVLIGQGNYEQY

V: TRBV5-1
size: NA
CDR3: ASSSTTGSNEKLF

V: TRBV6-6
size: NA
CDR3: ASRNWGLAQH

V: TRBV20-1
size: NA
CDR3: SAPTGATNEKLF

V: TRBV11-2
size: NA
CDR3: ASSFPGLEETQY